This passage covers 25 T cell receptor beta chains from one sample sequenced in a study of T cell repertoires in ileal Crohn's disease. The protocol was immunoSEQ multiplex PCR, while the TCRdb copy is restricted to in-frame clones and leaves out a portion. The sample comprises about 4,500 clones, 70% to 80% of which are singletons, and roughly 15% rests with the top ten. The sequenced sample consisted of ileal tissue. These receptor sequences come from an adult with Crohn's disease.

The chain employs TRBV16 and TRBJ1-3; no reliable D call. Germline CDR1 and CDR2: KGHSY and FQNENV. This CDR3 region has 15 residues. V lost 0 bases, J lost 4 bases, and 10 bases lay in between. Here the CDR3 DNA reads TGTGCCAGCAGCCAATCTAACCCGGGAGGAAACACCATATATTTT. This gives the protein CASSQSNPGGNTIYF.

This clone was recorded only once. The rearrangement uses TRBV19 and TRBJ2-2; possibly TRBD1 for D (6 bases). In germline, CDR1 is LNHDA, CDR2 SQIVND (reference sequence). This CDR3 has 14 residues. With 6 bases removed from V and 9 bases from J, the gap between germline ends came to 17 bases. CDR3 in amino acids: CASSRPGATRELFF. DNA of the CDR3: TGTGCCAGTAGCAGGCCAGGGGCGACCCGGGAGCTGTTTTTT. The complete variable domain, with remaining parts taken from reference TRBV19 and TRBJ2-2, reads DGGITQSPKYLFRKEGQNVTLSCEQNLNHDAMYWYRQDPGQGLRLIYYSQIVNDFQKGDIAEGYSVSREKKESFPLTVTSAQKNPTAFYLCASSRPGATRELFFGEGSRLTVL.

This chain uses TRBV10-3 with TRBJ2-3; 8 bases are a match to TRBD1. The CDR3 has 14 amino acids. Trimming removed 6 bases from V and 6 bases from J; junction bases left unmatched: 8. From germline, CDR1 is ENHRY and CDR2 SYGVKD. CDR3 protein: CAIRRQGALDTQYF. The CDR3 DNA reads TGTGCCATCAGGCGCCAGGGGGCCCTGGATACGCAGTATTTT.

V is TRBV5-1 and J is TRBJ2-7; D is uncertain. Germline loops: CDR1 SGHRS, CDR2 YFSETQ. This CDR3 has 14 amino acids. Trimming shortened V by 0 bases and J by 7 bases, and 14 bases separated the two germline ends. The CDR3 loop is CASSLDTPVEEQYF. In DNA form, the CDR3 reads TGCGCCAGCAGCTTGGATACTCCGGTCGAGGAGCAGTACTTC.

This chain uses TRBV11-3 with TRBJ2-2, with D possibly TRBD1 on 5 matching bases. Germline V gene sequence: CDR1 SGHNT, CDR2 YENEEA. The CDR3 is 15 residues long. V dropped 0 bases and J dropped 7 bases, with 12 bases sitting between them. The CDR3: CASSLEGSQGGELFF. CDR3 DNA sequence: TGTGCCAGCAGCTTAGAAGGGTCGCAGGGCGGGGAGCTGTTTTTT.

The J gene is TRBJ2-7, the V gene TRBV11-3; 7 nucleotides match TRBD2. After removal of 4 bases from V and 7 bases from J, the junction contained 4 bases not matched to a gene. Germline V gene sequence: CDR1 SGHNT, CDR2 YENEEA. This CDR3 region has 12 residues. This CDR3 is CASSSTAGEQYF. DNA of the CDR3: TGTGCCAGCAGCTCCACAGCGGGAGAGCAGTACTTC.

The chain uses TRBV28 and TRBJ2-5, with 16 positions matching TRBD2. The CDR3 sequence is 17 residues long. The trim removed 4 bases at V and 6 bases at J, leaving 8 bases unmatched. Germline V gene data show CDR1 as MDHEN and CDR2 as SYDVKM. The chain's CDR3 is CASSSGLAGGPDQTQYF. CDR3 nucleotides: TGTGCCAGCAGTTCGGGACTAGCGGGAGGGCCGGACCAGACCCAGTACTTC. Drawing the rest from reference TRBV28 and TRBJ2-5, the complete variable domain is DVKVTQSSRYLVKRTGEKVFLECVQDMDHENMFWYRQDPGLGLRLIYFSYDVKMKEKGDIPEGYSVSREKKERFSLILESASTNQTSMYLCASSSGLAGGPDQTQYFGPGTRLLVL.

The chain has TRBV7-9 and TRBJ2-7; D might be TRBD1 (6 bases). The V gene's germline CDR1 is SEHNR and CDR2 FQNEAQ (reference sequence). CDR3 size: 16 residues. The V end was cut by 4 bases, the J end by 4 bases, with 20 bases between. The CDR3 DNA sequence: TGTGCCAGCAGCTCAACCACAGGGCCCTTAGCTTACGAGCAGTACTTC. Translated: CASSSTTGPLAYEQYF. The full variable domain, in which reference TRBV7-9 and TRBJ2-7 provide the parts outside the CDR3, is DTGVSQNPRHKITKRGQNVTFRCDPISEHNRLYWYRQTLGQGPEFLTYFQNEAQLEKSRLLSDRFSAERPKGSFSTLEIQRTEQGDSAMYLCASSSTTGPLAYEQYFGPGTRLTVT.

J is TRBJ1-2 and V is TRBV4-3; D is possibly TRBD1 (5 bases). V shed 1 base and J shed 4 bases, with 10 bases lying between them. Germline V gene data show CDR1 as LGHNA and CDR2 as YSLEER. CDR3 length: 14 amino acids. CDR3 loop: CASSQGAGPYGYTF. The CDR3 DNA follows: TGCGCCAGCAGCCAAGGGGCAGGGCCCTATGGCTACACCTTC.

This chain joins TRBV5-6 and TRBJ2-3, with 9 bases lining up with TRBD1. This CDR3 has 16 amino acids. CDR1 SGHDT and CDR2 YYEEEE come from the germline V gene. With V trimmed by 1 base and J by 1 base, 4 bases remained unmatched. The CDR3 DNA is TGTGCCAGCAGCTTGCCGCGGACAGGGGGCACAGATACGCAGTATTTT. This codes for CASSLPRTGGTDTQYF.

As for this clone: This sample also contains other DNA sequences that code for the same CDR3. The rearrangement links TRBV11-2 to TRBJ1-6, with 8 bases matching TRBD1. From germline, CDR1 is SGHAT and CDR2 FQNNGV. Germline trimming cut 3 bases from V and 9 bases from J; bases unmatched to any gene: 7. The CDR3 is 15 residues long. CDR3 region: CASSFGDRGSSPLHF. CDR3 in DNA: TGTGCCAGCAGCTTCGGCGACAGGGGATCTTCACCCCTCCACTTT.

The V call is TRBV6-5, the J call TRBJ1-2; 10 bases match TRBD1. The CDR3 length is 14 residues. CDR1 is MNHEY, CDR2 SVGAGI, per germline. The V gene end was trimmed by 6 bases and the J gene end by 6 bases; junction bases not matched to a gene: 7. The CDR3 is CASRSPGQGDGYTF. CDR3 DNA: TGTGCCAGCAGATCACCCGGACAGGGGGATGGCTACACCTTC.

This chain uses TRBV7-6 with TRBJ1-1, with D perhaps matching TRBD1 (5 bases). Trimming stripped 5 bases from V and 1 base from J, with 11 bases between. CDR3 length: 14 amino acids. Germline V gene sequence: CDR1 SGHVS, CDR2 FNYEAQ. Here the CDR3 DNA reads TGTGCCAGCAGCCTCGAGCAGGGGAACACTGAAGCTTTCTTT. Translation gives CASSLEQGNTEAFF.

CDR3 loop: CASSYSGQGQSPLHF. The DNA of the CDR3 is TGTGCCAGCAGTTACTCGGGGCAGGGACAATCACCCCTCCACTTT. V gene TRBV6-6 combines with J gene TRBJ1-6, with D perhaps matching TRBD1 (6 bases). CDR1 MNHNY and CDR2 SVGAGI come from the germline V gene (reference sequence). The V and J ends lost 0 bases and 10 bases respectively, with 13 bases between them. The CDR3 runs 15 residues.

This clone is a singleton in its sample. The gene calls are TRBV29-1 and TRBJ1-1; possibly TRBD1 for D (5 bases). V was shortened by 4 bases and J by 0 bases, with 9 bases between the two germline ends. Germline CDR1 reads SQVTM; CDR2 reads ANQGSEA. The CDR3 spans 13 residues. The chain's CDR3 is CSVVVGVNTEAFF. Written as DNA, the CDR3 is TGCAGCGTTGTGGTAGGGGTGAACACTGAAGCTTTCTTT.

The sample holds a few counts of this clone. The rearrangement links TRBV5-5 to TRBJ2-1; 8 bases fit TRBD1. Per the germline V gene, CDR1 is SGHKS and CDR2 is YYEKEE (reference sequence). This CDR3 has 17 residues. V was clipped by 3 bases and J by 2 bases; unmatched bases: 10. CDR3 sequence: CASSWTGTGPAYNEQFF. The CDR3 coding sequence is TGTGCCAGCAGCTGGACCGGGACAGGCCCTGCCTACAATGAGCAGTTCTTC.

The J gene is TRBJ1-2, the V gene TRBV5-5; D remains ambiguous. Germline CDR1 and CDR2: SGHKS and YYEKEE (reference sequence). Trimming cost V 1 base and J 5 bases, with 9 bases left between them. The CDR3 length is 13 residues. The CDR3 reads CASSLNNRYGYTF. As DNA, the CDR3 is TGTGCCAGCAGCTTGAATAATAGATATGGCTACACCTTC.

The V call is TRBV9, the J call TRBJ2-1; 10 bases align to TRBD2. This CDR3 spans 16 amino acids. Per germline, CDR1 SGDLS and CDR2 YYNGEE. With 4 bases clipped from V and 8 bases from J, the junction kept 12 bases outside the gene matches. The CDR3 sequence: CASSPPRASGSHEQFF. CDR3 coding DNA: TGTGCCAGCAGCCCCCCCCGGGCTAGCGGGAGCCATGAGCAGTTCTTC.

The chain is built from TRBV19 and TRBJ2-2; possible D gene TRBD2, 5 bases. This CDR3 is 14 amino acids long. The germline V gene encodes CDR1 LNHDA and CDR2 SQIVND (reference sequence). Deletions cut 4 bases from V and 1 base from J, with 7 bases between. The CDR3 loop is CASSRTGNTGELFF. CDR3 sequence (DNA): TGTGCCAGTAGTAGGACTGGGAACACCGGGGAGCTGTTTTTT.

This rearrangement joins TRBV9 to TRBJ2-3; TRBD2 aligns across 8 bases. There are 15 residues in the CDR3. CDR1 is SGDLS and CDR2 is YYNGEE in the germline V gene. Losses at the gene ends were 0 bases for V and 9 bases for J; bases not matched to a gene: 9. The CDR3 bases are TGTGCCAGCAGCGTAGGTGCGGGGGGTTTTGAAACGCAGTATTTT. It translates to CASSVGAGGFETQYF.

The chain is built from TRBV5-1 and TRBJ2-3; D may be TRBD1 (6 bases). Germline-derived CDR1 and CDR2 are SGHRS and YFSETQ. Trimming shortened V by 4 bases and J by 2 bases, and 20 bases separated the two germline ends. The CDR3 consists of 17 residues. The CDR3 nucleotides read TGCGCCAGCAGCATAACAGGGCTTCACATACTCACAGATACGCAGTATTTT. It yields the protein CASSITGLHILTDTQYF.

The chain recombines TRBV7-9 with TRBJ1-1, with D tentatively TRBD1 (5 bases). V lost 5 bases and J 9 bases, leaving 13 bases between the germline ends. CDR1 and CDR2 (germline): SEHNR, FQNEAQ (reference sequence). The CDR3 covers 12 residues. The DNA of the CDR3 is TGTGCCAGCAGCGCACAGGCGTCTAAAGCTTTCTTT. Encoded protein: CASSAQASKAFF.

The gene calls are TRBV6-1 and TRBJ2-4; weak D call: TRBD2 (6 bases). This CDR3 has 15 amino acids. Germline-derived CDR1 and CDR2 are MNHNS and SASEGT. V lost 2 bases, J lost 6 bases, and 14 bases lay in between. For the CDR3, the DNA is TGTGCCAGCAGTGAATGGGGGGAACGGGGAAACATTCAGTACTTC. Translation: CASSEWGERGNIQYF.

The rearrangement uses TRBV5-1 and TRBJ1-1; tentatively, D is TRBD1 (5 bases). The germline CDR1 and CDR2 sequences are SGHRS and YFSETQ. This CDR3 comprises 14 residues. Trimming cost V 2 bases and J 3 bases, with 11 bases left between them. The CDR3 is CASSLMGGDTEAFF. In DNA, the CDR3 is TGCGCCAGCAGCTTAATGGGGGGTGACACTGAAGCTTTCTTT.

This clone was detected only a few times. The V call is TRBV29-1, the J call TRBJ1-1; D gene uncertain. CDR3 length equals 12 residues. Trimming took 7 bases from V and 6 from J, leaving 15 bases between them. Germline V lookup: CDR1 SQVTM, CDR2 ANQGSEA. CDR3 DNA sequence: TGCAGCGCCCAAGCGGAGTACCCTGAAGCTTTCTTT. Amino acids: CSAQAEYPEAFF.